The 16 T cell receptor beta chains in this list originate from one sample, sequenced in a study of cytomegalovirus exposure and HLA in healthy donors. The PCR made use of 60 Vbeta and 13 Jbeta primers. The method was immunoSEQ multiplex PCR; TCRdb's version includes in-frame clones alone and lacks a portion of them. The specimen's table records about 100,000 clones. Specimen: PBMCs. These receptors originate from a man in his fifties or sixties in good health and CMV-seronegative.

The V call is TRBV7-9, the J call TRBJ1-5; maybe TRBD1 (6 bases). The CDR3 has 14 amino acids. Looked up from germline, CDR1 is SEHNR and CDR2 is FQNEAQ (reference sequence). Trimming stripped 4 bases from V and 4 bases from J, with 11 bases between. CDR3 DNA: TGTGCCAGCAGCTCCTCAGGGGAAAATCAGCCCCAGCATTTT. This encodes CASSSSGENQPQHF.

This sequence joins TRBV5-6 and TRBJ2-5; TRBD1 aligns across 7 bases. Germline trimming cut 3 bases from V and 4 bases from J; bases unmatched to any gene: 9. The germline gives CDR1 SGHDT, CDR2 YYEEEE. This CDR3 is built from 15 residues. The CDR3 sequence is CASSWDSPSGETQYF. In DNA form, the CDR3 reads TGTGCCAGCAGCTGGGACAGTCCGAGCGGAGAGACCCAGTACTTC.

The chain recombines TRBV30 with TRBJ1-1; 7 bases line up with TRBD1. The CDR3 runs 14 residues. Germline V gene sequence: CDR1 GTSNPN, CDR2 SVGIG (reference sequence). V was clipped by 3 bases and J by 2 bases; unmatched bases: 6. This CDR3 is CAWRKRDRNTEAFF. CDR3 DNA: TGTGCCTGGAGGAAGAGGGACAGAAACACTGAAGCTTTCTTT.

The chain uses TRBV6-5 and TRBJ1-1; D unclear. This CDR3 contains 13 residues. Trimming pared 6 bases from V and 8 bases from J, leaving 16 bases between. Germline V gene lookup returns CDR1 MNHEY and CDR2 SVGAGI. The CDR3 sequence: CASRVNTEVEAFF. Written as DNA, the CDR3 is TGTGCCAGCAGGGTAAACACGGAGGTAGAAGCTTTCTTT.

V usage is TRBV9 and J usage is TRBJ1-2; 7 bases are shared with TRBD1. The V gene end was trimmed by 7 bases and the J gene end by 4 bases; junction bases not matched to a gene: 1. This CDR3 contains 11 residues. Germline lookup yields CDR1 SGDLS and CDR2 YYNGEE. The CDR3 sequence: CASRQGYGYTF. CDR3 DNA: TGTGCCAGCCGACAGGGCTATGGCTACACCTTC.

The rearrangement uses TRBV14 and TRBJ2-1; 12 bases are shared with TRBD2. The length of the CDR3 is 14 residues. Germline assignment: CDR1 SGHDN and CDR2 FVKESK. The J segment lost 6 bases and the V segment lost 5 bases, leaving 2 bases of the junction unmatched. The CDR3 here is CASSWTSGVNEQFF. DNA of the CDR3: TGTGCCAGCAGCTGGACTAGCGGGGTCAATGAGCAGTTCTTC. The whole variable domain, remainder taken from reference TRBV14 and TRBJ2-1, is EAGVTQFPSHSVIEKGQTVTLRCDPISGHDNLYWYRRVMGKEIKFLLHFVKESKQDESGMPNNRFLAERTGGTYSTLKVQPAELEDSGVYFCASSWTSGVNEQFFGPGTRLTVL.

The V gene is TRBV5-4, the J gene TRBJ2-3, with 7 bases lining up with TRBD1. This CDR3 has 14 residues. J gave up 4 bases and V 3 bases, and 5 bases lay outside the gene matches. Germline V gene lookup returns CDR1 SGHNT and CDR2 YYREEE (reference sequence). The CDR3 region is CASSSDRAADTQYF. The CDR3 nucleotides read TGTGCCAGCAGCTCCGACAGGGCCGCAGATACGCAGTATTTT.

The chain joins TRBV11-3 to TRBJ2-7; 14 bases line up with TRBD2. The ends lost 4 bases at V and 2 bases at J; junction bases unmatched: 4. The CDR3 has 16 amino acids. Germline V gene sequence: CDR1 SGHNT, CDR2 YENEEA. In DNA, the CDR3 is TGTGCCAGCAGCTCGGGACTAGCGGGAGTCCCCTACGAGCAGTACTTC. This gives the protein CASSSGLAGVPYEQYF.

The chain combines TRBV7-2 with TRBJ1-3; TRBD1 matches 8 bases. Germline assignment: CDR1 SGHTA and CDR2 FQGNSA. The CDR3 is 15 residues long. The trim removed 3 bases at V and 0 bases at J, leaving 1 base unmatched. CDR3 nucleotide sequence: TGTGCCAGCAGCTTGGGACAGGCCTCTGGAAACACCATATATTTT. Translating it yields CASSLGQASGNTIYF. Looking up the rest from reference TRBV7-2 and TRBJ1-3 gives the full variable domain: GAGVSQSPSNKVTEKGKDVELRCDPISGHTALYWYRQSLGQGLEFLIYFQGNSAPDKSGLPSDRFSAERTGGSVSTLTIQRTQQEDSAVYLCASSLGQASGNTIYFGEGSWLTVV.

The rearrangement uses TRBV4-1 and TRBJ1-6, with 10 bases that match TRBD1. CDR1 MGHRA and CDR2 YSYEKL come from the germline V gene. The CDR3 loop spans 17 amino acids. J gave up 7 bases and V 0 bases, and 6 bases lay outside the gene matches. The CDR3 reads CASSQDQRQGANSPLHF. In DNA, the CDR3 is TGCGCCAGCAGCCAAGACCAAAGACAGGGGGCGAATTCACCCCTCCACTTT.

V usage is TRBV15 and J usage is TRBJ2-7; possibly TRBD1 for D (6 bases). The V gene lost 5 bases and the J gene lost 2 bases, with 13 bases spanning the gap. The CDR3 is 14 amino acids. Germline lookup yields CDR1 LNHNV and CDR2 YYDKDF (reference sequence). The DNA for the CDR3 is TGTGCCACCAGCCCCCGGACAGACGCCTACGAGCAGTACTTC. This translates into CATSPRTDAYEQYF.

The chain has TRBV19 and TRBJ1-1; D is ambiguous. The CDR3 spans 13 residues. Between the trimmed V and J ends, which lost 3 bases and 5 bases, there was a span of 10 bases. CDR1 LNHDA and CDR2 SQIVND come from the germline V gene (reference sequence). CDR3 residues: CASSMRLGTEAFF. CDR3 in DNA: TGTGCCAGTAGTATGAGGTTGGGTACTGAAGCTTTCTTT.

The chain joins TRBV12-5 to TRBJ1-4, with 9 bases that match TRBD1. J gave up 7 bases and V 7 bases, and 16 bases lay outside the gene matches. Germline V gives CDR1 LGHNT, CDR2 FRNRAP. CDR3 length: 17 amino acids. Here the CDR3 reads CASALEPPGTGLEKLFF. CDR3 in DNA: TGTGCTAGTGCCTTGGAGCCCCCCGGGACAGGGCTTGAAAAACTGTTTTTT.

The V gene is TRBV5-1, the J gene TRBJ2-7; TRBD1 agrees at 9 bases. With the DNA end fitting TRBJ2-1 better, the J assignment may be wrong. CDR1 is SGHRS and CDR2 is YFSETQ in the germline V gene. This CDR3 comprises 15 residues. The CDR3 sequence is CASSSMDRGPYEQFF. In DNA form, the CDR3 reads TGCGCCAGCAGCTCTATGGACAGGGGACCCTACGAGCAGTTCTTC.

The chain links TRBV19 to TRBJ2-2; TRBD1 matches 7 bases. V trimming: 5 bases; J trimming: 1 base; junction bases outside the gene matches: 7. The CDR3 covers 16 residues. Germline lookup yields CDR1 LNHDA and CDR2 SQIVND (reference sequence). The CDR3 reads CASSLQGPQNTGELFF. The CDR3 DNA sequence: TGTGCCAGTAGTTTACAGGGGCCTCAGAACACCGGGGAGCTGTTTTTT. Variable domain in full (rest from reference TRBV19 and TRBJ2-2): DGGITQSPKYLFRKEGQNVTLSCEQNLNHDAMYWYRQDPGQGLRLIYYSQIVNDFQKGDIAEGYSVSREKKESFPLTVTSAQKNPTAFYLCASSLQGPQNTGELFFGEGSRLTVL.

The CDR3 coding sequence is TGCGCCAGCAGCCATAATTTGGACAGGACCTACGAGCAGTACTTC. Its translation is CASSHNLDRTYEQYF. The chain is built from TRBV4-3 and TRBJ2-7, with 7 bases that match TRBD1. V was pared by 3 bases and J by 2 bases, with 7 bases of the junction left unmatched. This CDR3 spans 15 amino acids. Germline CDR1 LGHNA, CDR2 YSLEER.